This passage covers 21 T cell receptor beta chains from one sample sequenced in a study of CD8 T cells in Susac syndrome. It was with random hexamers that roughly 0.45 to 1 ug RNA was reverse transcribed. TCRdb recomputed calls from the immunoSEQ multiplex PCR reads with MiXCR, one row per CDR3 protein. Found here are hundreds of thousands of distinct CDR3 sequences, 90% to 96% of them singletons; the top ten hold about 0.095%. The sequenced sample was CD4+ T cells from PBMCs. These TCRs come from a human donor with Susac syndrome.

Only one count was recorded for this clonotype. The chain is built from TRBV7-9 and TRBJ1-5; the D is unclear. This CDR3 has 15 residues. Between the trimmed V and J ends, which lost 1 base and 5 bases, there was a span of 12 bases. Germline assignment: CDR1 SEHNR and CDR2 FQNEAQ (reference sequence). The CDR3: CASSLEAGSYQPQHF. The DNA for the CDR3 is TGTGCCAGCAGCTTAGAAGCCGGCAGCTATCAGCCCCAGCATTTT.

This clonotype was seen only once. This chain connects TRBV20-1 to TRBJ1-1, with a possible D match to TRBD1 (6 bases). Trimming left V 1 base short and J 1 base short, with 10 bases between. From germline, CDR1 is DFQATT and CDR2 SNEGSKA (reference sequence). The CDR3 has 14 residues. CDR3 loop: CSARGIQGNTEAFF. CDR3 DNA: TGCAGTGCTAGAGGGATACAGGGGAACACTGAAGCTTTCTTT.

The J gene is TRBJ2-1, the V gene TRBV5-4; 10 bases match TRBD1. J was trimmed by 7 bases and V by 4 bases; bases with no gene match: 11. The V gene's germline CDR1 is SGHNT and CDR2 YYREEE (reference sequence). The CDR3 has 16 residues. The CDR3 DNA follows: TGTGCCAGCAGCGGCGGAGGACAGGGGGGGAAGAATGAGCAGTTCTTC. Translated: CASSGGGQGGKNEQFF.

V gene TRBV7-9 combines with J gene TRBJ2-7; D may correspond to TRBD1 or TRBD2 (5 bases each). CDR1 is SEHNR, CDR2 FQNEAQ, per germline (reference sequence). CDR3 length: 14 residues. The V end was cut by 5 bases, the J end by 0 bases, with 11 bases between. The CDR3 region has the DNA TGTGCCAGCAGCCCCGGGACCGTCTCCTACGAGCAGTACTTC. This sequence encodes CASSPGTVSYEQYF.

The chain combines TRBV20-1 with TRBJ2-7, with TRBD1 matching 8 bases. V shed 6 bases, J shed 6 bases, and the junction held 16 bases outside the gene matches. The germline V gene has CDR1 DFQATT and CDR2 SNEGSKA (reference sequence). This CDR3 is built from 15 residues. The CDR3 loop reads CSASAQTGVVFEQYF. CDR3 DNA sequence: TGCAGTGCCTCCGCCCAGACAGGGGTAGTGTTCGAGCAGTACTTC.

V and J are TRBV5-6 and TRBJ1-2; 10 nucleotides agree with TRBD1. The CDR3 runs to 17 residues. V dropped 1 base and J dropped 5; count of bases not matched to a gene: 11. Germline V gene data show CDR1 as SGHDT and CDR2 as YYEEEE. The CDR3 is CASSLWWGQGSVYGYTF. CDR3 nucleotide sequence: TGTGCCAGCAGCTTGTGGTGGGGACAGGGGAGTGTATATGGCTACACCTTC.

This clonotype was seen only once. V usage is TRBV12-3 or TRBV12-4 and J usage is TRBJ2-7, with D tentatively TRBD1 (5 bases). Trimming stripped 8 bases from V and 2 bases from J, with 13 bases between. This CDR3 has 13 amino acids. The CDR3 coding sequence is TGTGCCAGCGGGGCAGGAACCGCCTACGAGCAGTACTTC. This codes for CASGAGTAYEQYF.

The gene calls are TRBV24-1 and TRBJ1-2; the D is unclear. Trimming cost V 3 bases and J 4 bases, with 5 bases left between them. Germline V lookup: CDR1 KGHDR, CDR2 SFDVKD. CDR3 length equals 12 residues. The CDR3 nucleotides are TGTGCCACCAGTGATACAGTCTATGGCTACACCTTC. It codes for CATSDTVYGYTF.

This chain joins TRBV24-1 and TRBJ2-1; possible D gene TRBD1, 5 bases. This CDR3 region has 13 residues. Trimming took 7 bases from V and 10 from J, leaving 16 bases between them. Germline CDR1 is KGHDR and CDR2 is SFDVKD. Written as DNA, the CDR3 is TGTGCCACCAGAGTGACATCAGGGAACGAGCAGTTCTTC. Amino acid sequence: CATRVTSGNEQFF.

CDR3 region: CASSTPGEQYF. The CDR3 coding sequence is TGTGCCAGCAGCACCCCTGGCGAGCAGTACTTC. The gene calls are TRBV9 and TRBJ2-7; D is unclear. The V gene's germline CDR1 is SGDLS and CDR2 YYNGEE. Trimming removed 4 bases at V and 6 bases at J, with 8 bases between. This CDR3 contains 11 residues.

The rearrangement links TRBV11-2 to TRBJ2-2, with 12 positions matching TRBD1. The CDR3 runs to 16 residues. Germline CDR1 and CDR2: SGHAT and FQNNGV. Unmatched junction bases numbered 7, after V lost 5 bases and J lost 6 bases. CDR3: CASSQTGQGAPGELFF. The CDR3 coding sequence is TGTGCCAGCAGCCAAACGGGACAGGGGGCCCCCGGGGAGCTGTTTTTT.

CDR3: CATSRAYAGGPNTGELFF. The DNA for the CDR3 is TGTGCCACCAGCAGAGCTTACGCAGGGGGACCAAACACCGGGGAGCTGTTTTTT. V usage is TRBV15 and J usage is TRBJ2-2, with TRBD1 matching over 7 bases. V lost 1 base and J lost 2; bases outside the gene matches: 10. This CDR3 contains 18 residues. The germline V gene has CDR1 LNHNV and CDR2 YYDKDF (reference sequence).

The chain uses TRBV18 and TRBJ1-1; tentatively, D is TRBD1 (6 bases). Germline assignment: CDR1 KGHSH and CDR2 LQKENI. This CDR3 is 13 amino acids long. The V gene lost 8 bases and the J gene lost 1 base, with 11 bases spanning the gap. CDR3 in DNA: TGTGCCAGCCGATGGACAGAGAACACTGAAGCTTTCTTT. It codes for CASRWTENTEAFF.

The chain recombines TRBV19 with TRBJ2-2; 12 positions agree with TRBD2. Trimming took 6 bases from V and 0 from J; bases not matched to a gene: 8. This CDR3 has 18 amino acids. CDR1 and CDR2 from the germline V gene are LNHDA and SQIVND (reference sequence). DNA for the CDR3: TGTGCCAGTAGAGCCGGGACTAGCGGGTTCGCGAACACCGGGGAGCTGTTTTTT. Protein: CASRAGTSGFANTGELFF.

The rearrangement links TRBV30 to TRBJ2-7; D not resolved. Between the trimmed V and J ends, which lost 0 bases and 0 bases, there was a span of 12 bases. CDR1 GTSNPN and CDR2 SVGIG come from the germline V gene (reference sequence). The CDR3 contains 15 residues. The CDR3 nucleotides are TGTGCCTGGAGTGTACGTACACAGACCTCCTACGAGCAGTACTTC. This gives the protein CAWSVRTQTSYEQYF.

V and J are TRBV9 and TRBJ2-7; either TRBD1 or TRBD2 may supply D (5 bases each). CDR3 size: 14 residues. Trimming stripped 0 bases from V and 2 bases from J, with 9 bases between. Germline CDR1 and CDR2: SGDLS and YYNGEE. This CDR3 is CASSVGDLAYEQYF. CDR3 bases: TGTGCCAGCAGCGTAGGGGACCTGGCCTACGAGCAGTACTTC.

The chain combines TRBV6-1 with TRBJ2-5; D gene unclear. Trimming cost V 1 base and J 7 bases, with 13 bases left between them. CDR3 size: 14 residues. The germline gives CDR1 MNHNS, CDR2 SASEGT. This CDR3 reads CASSEVSGVGTQYF. The CDR3 DNA reads TGTGCCAGCAGTGAAGTTTCAGGTGTTGGGACCCAGTACTTC.

V and J are TRBV25-1 and TRBJ2-5; no reliable D call. This CDR3 has 13 amino acids. Germline CDR1 reads MGHDK; CDR2 reads SYGVNS. Trimming removed 2 bases at V and 10 bases at J, with 14 bases between. CDR3 nucleotides: TGTGCCAGCAGTGAAGGGCCCGACGTGGGCCAGTACTTC. It translates to CASSEGPDVGQYF.

The chain uses TRBV7-3 and TRBJ2-7; TRBD2 aligns across 8 bases. The CDR3 consists of 13 residues. The junction had 7 bases not matched to a gene; V was cut back by 5 bases and J by 7 bases. Germline V CDR1 and CDR2: SGHTA, FQGTGA. The DNA for the CDR3 is TGTGCCAGCAGCCCCGGGGGGGCTGGTGAGCAGTACTTC. Amino acid sequence: CASSPGGAGEQYF.

The chain couples TRBV7-6 to TRBJ1-3; D unresolved. V was trimmed by 2 bases and J by 0 bases, leaving 11 bases between them. The CDR3 runs 16 residues. The germline V gene has CDR1 SGHVS and CDR2 FNYEAQ. The CDR3 reads CASSLMGSISGNTIYF. The CDR3, as DNA: TGTGCCAGCAGCTTAATGGGGTCTATCTCTGGAAACACCATATATTTT.

This clonotype was seen just once. The J gene is TRBJ2-3, the V gene TRBV7-6; TRBD1 agrees at 8 bases. The CDR3 sequence is 18 residues long. From germline, CDR1 is SGHVS and CDR2 FNYEAQ. V was pared by 1 base and J by 3 bases, with 12 bases of the junction left unmatched. The CDR3 reads CASSLEAGTGGGTDTQYF. The CDR3 region has the DNA TGTGCCAGCAGCTTAGAGGCCGGGACAGGAGGTGGGACAGATACGCAGTATTTT.